These T cell receptor beta chains were read from a single sample in a study of cytomegalovirus exposure and HLA in healthy donors. Assay used: immunoSEQ multiplex PCR; TCRdb lists only in-frame clones, some missing. The table includes about 180,000 clones, approximately 80% detected once. Sequenced material: PBMCs. These TCRs come from a young man in good health and CMV-seronegative. The CDR3 runs from the conserved cysteine through the conserved F or W. The order of the fields is J gene, clone size, V gene, D gene, CDR3 DNA, CDR3 protein. D genes are given only for firm matches. Part of the rows lack a size; the others show once, few, many or a class for expanded clones.

>TRBJ2-1|NA|TRBV5-4|TRBD1
TGTGCCAGCAGTCCGATGTATAGGACAGGGAACAATGAGCAGTTCTTC
CASSPMYRTGNNEQFF
>TRBJ2-7|NA|TRBV11-3|NA
TGTGCCAGCAGCCTCGAGGGTGAGCAGTACTTC
CASSLEGEQYF
>TRBJ2-7|NA|TRBV6-1|NA
TGTGCCAGCAGTGAATCCCGCGGCTACGAGCAGTACTTC
CASSESRGYEQYF
>TRBJ2-1|NA|TRBV30|TRBD2
TGTGCCCTGGAAAGAGATCGGGCGGGGGGTCGTGGGTATGAGCAGTTCTTC
CALERDRAGGRGYEQFF
>TRBJ1-2|NA|TRBV9|NA
TGTGCCTCAGGCTCGGCTGGAATCTATGGCTACACCTTC
CASGSAGIYGYTF
>TRBJ2-1|NA|TRBV30|TRBD1
TGTGCCTGGAGTCTCCGGGACAGGGATGGTGAGCAGTTCTTC
CAWSLRDRDGEQFF
>TRBJ1-5|NA|TRBV5-1|NA
TGCGCCAGCAGCTTGGAAGGGGGATTTGGGCAGCCCCAGCATTTT
CASSLEGGFGQPQHF
>TRBJ2-3|few|TRBV28|NA
TGTGCCAGCAGTTTAGGGCCCATTCGGGGGTTAAGCACAGATACGCAGTATTTT
CASSLGPIRGLSTDTQYF
>TRBJ2-1|NA|TRBV11-3|TRBD1
TGTGCCAGCAGCTTGGGGACAGGGTGGGTGCAGTTCTTC
CASSLGTGWVQFF
>TRBJ1-4|few|TRBV4-1|NA
TGCGCCAGCAGCCAAGTTCAACAGGGCGATGAAAAACTGTTTTTT
CASSQVQQGDEKLFF
>TRBJ1-2|once|TRBV19|NA
TGTGCCAGCACCGCCCCCGACAGGCCCTATGGCTACACCTTC
CASTAPDRPYGYTF
>TRBJ2-5|NA|TRBV2|NA
TGTGCCAGCACGAGGGATGGCGAGACCCAGTACTTC
CASTRDGETQYF
>TRBJ2-7|NA|TRBV28|TRBD1
TGTGCCAGCAGTTGGGACAGGGGTTACGAGCAGTACTTC
CASSWDRGYEQYF
>TRBJ2-7|NA|TRBV5-8|NA
TGTGCCAGCAGCTTGCTGCTACGCGGCGCCGAGCAGTACTTC
CASSLLLRGAEQYF
>TRBJ2-7|NA|TRBV30|NA
TGTGCCTGGATTACCGACAGGCGTGGATCCTACGAGCAGTACTTC
CAWITDRRGSYEQYF
>TRBJ2-1|few|TRBV10-3|NA
TGTGCCATCAGGACAGACAGCTACAATGAGCAGTTCTTC
CAIRTDSYNEQFF
>TRBJ2-3|NA|TRBV9|TRBD2
TGTGCCAGCAGCGCTAGGGGCAAACAAGCGGGGGGGCCAGGCACAGATACGCAGTATTTT
CASSARGKQAGGPGTDTQYF
>TRBJ2-1|NA|TRBV4-2|TRBD2
TGTGCCAGCAGCCAAGATCGGGGGGTGTACAATGAGCAGTTCTTC
CASSQDRGVYNEQFF
>TRBJ2-7|NA|TRBV19|TRBD2
TGTGCCAGTAGTATTTTCGGAACTAGCGGGAGCTACGAGCAGTACTTC
CASSIFGTSGSYEQYF
>TRBJ2-5|NA|TRBV21-1|NA
TGTGCCAGCAGCAAAGAGGGTGTCGAGGCGGGAGCTCCAGGGGAGACCCAGTACTTC
CASSKEGVEAGAPGETQYF
>TRBJ1-5|NA|TRBV5-6|TRBD1
TGTGCCAGCAGCTTGGACCTGGACAGGACCCCCCAGCATTTT
CASSLDLDRTPQHF
>TRBJ2-7|NA|TRBV9|NA
TGTGCCAGCAGCTCATCCTACGAGCAGTACTTC
CASSSSYEQYF
>TRBJ2-1|NA|TRBV5-4|TRBD1
TGTGCCAGCAGCCCCGGACAGGACCTCAATGAGCAGTTCTTC
CASSPGQDLNEQFF
>TRBJ2-1|NA|TRBV18|NA
TGTGCCAGCTCACCGTCCAATACAGGGTATGAGCAGTTCTTC
CASSPSNTGYEQFF
>TRBJ1-2|NA|TRBV9|TRBD1
TGTGCCAGCAGCGTAGGGAGCAGGGGGGACTATGGCTACACCTTC
CASSVGSRGDYGYTF
>TRBJ2-5|NA|TRBV6-1|NA
TGTGCCAGCAGTGTCCCAACGTCCTGGGAGGAGACCCAGTACTTC
CASSVPTSWEETQYF
>TRBJ2-1|NA|TRBV7-3|NA
TGTGCCAGCAGCTTATATCCCTCCTACAATGAGCAGTTCTTC
CASSLYPSYNEQFF
>TRBJ2-1|NA|TRBV7-3|TRBD2
TGTGCCAGCGGCTTAGCGGGATCGCCGGGTAATGAGCAGTTCTTC
CASGLAGSPGNEQFF
>TRBJ1-5|few|TRBV10-1|NA
TGCGCCAGCAGTGAGTCAGCGGGCCAGCCCCAGCATTTT
CASSESAGQPQHF
>TRBJ2-7|NA|TRBV19|TRBD2
TGTGCCAGTAGACAGGCTAGCGGGACCTACGAGCAGTACTTC
CASRQASGTYEQYF
>TRBJ2-2|NA|TRBV28|NA
TGTGCCAGCAGTTTAATCAGGGTTGGTACCGGGGAGCTGTTTTTT
CASSLIRVGTGELFF
>TRBJ2-1|NA|TRBV7-2|NA
TGTGCCAGCAGCTTCGGGGGCTCCTACAATGAGCAGTTCTTC
CASSFGGSYNEQFF
>TRBJ1-2|NA|TRBV6-5|TRBD1
TGTGCCAGCAGAACCAGACAGGGGGTCCACTATGGCTACACCTTC
CASRTRQGVHYGYTF
>TRBJ2-7|NA|TRBV7-8|TRBD1
TGTGCCAGCAGCAGGGGGGACAGGGGCGTCTACGAGCAGTACTTC
CASSRGDRGVYEQYF
>TRBJ1-1|once|TRBV19|NA
TGTGCCAGTATTTATACAGGAGTGAACACTGAAGCTTTCTTT
CASIYTGVNTEAFF
>TRBJ1-2|NA|TRBV28|NA
TGTGCCAGCAGTAAAAGGACATGGGCTGGGGTTAGTGGCTACACCTTC
CASSKRTWAGVSGYTF
>TRBJ1-1|NA|TRBV5-1|TRBD1
TGCGCCAGCAGCTTGGCCAGGGACAGAGAAGCTTTCTTT
CASSLARDREAFF
>TRBJ1-5|NA|TRBV6-9|TRBD1
TGTGCCAGCAGTACTCATCCGGGACAGGGGGAGATAGGGGTTCAGCCCCAGCATTTT
CASSTHPGQGEIGVQPQHF
>TRBJ1-5|few|TRBV19|TRBD1
TGTGCCAGTAGTATCCTAGAGGTCGGAGGGGGCGGCAATCAGCCCCAGCATTTT
CASSILEVGGGGNQPQHF
>TRBJ1-3|NA|TRBV5-6|NA
TGTGCCAGCAGCTTGTACACATCCTCTGGAAACACCATATATTTT
CASSLYTSSGNTIYF
>TRBJ1-1|NA|TRBV6-5|TRBD1
TGTGCCAGCAGTATAAAACAGGGGGCGAACACTGAAGCTTTCTTT
CASSIKQGANTEAFF
>TRBJ1-3|few|TRBV10-3|NA
TGTGCCATCAGTGAGGGCAGGGATTATTCTGGAAACACCATATATTTT
CAISEGRDYSGNTIYF
>TRBJ1-4|NA|TRBV7-2|NA
TGTGCCAGCAGCCGTATGGGGGGGGATGAAAAACTGTTTTTT
CASSRMGGDEKLFF
>TRBJ1-6|NA|TRBV28|TRBD1
TGTGCCAGCAGTACCGGGGACAGGGGTAATTCACCCCTCCACTTT
CASSTGDRGNSPLHF
>TRBJ2-1|NA|TRBV7-9|TRBD2
TGTGCCAGCAGCCCCCCCGGGACTATCTACAATGAGCAGTTCTTC
CASSPPGTIYNEQFF
>TRBJ1-1|NA|TRBV30|TRBD1
TGTGCCTCAGAGAGGACAGGCCCAGCTTTCTTT
CASERTGPAFF
>TRBJ2-5|NA|TRBV10-2|NA
TGCGCCAGCAGTGCAGCGCGGGAGACCCAGTACTTC
CASSAARETQYF
>TRBJ1-4|NA|TRBV10-3|NA
TGTGCCATCAGTGAGTCGGGAGGCCCGGAAACACAAGAAAAACTGTTTTTT
CAISESGGPETQEKLFF
>TRBJ2-7|once|TRBV6-1|TRBD2
TGTGCCAGCGACCCAGGACTAGCGGGTTACTACGAGCAGTACTTC
CASDPGLAGYYEQYF
>TRBJ1-1|NA|TRBV2|TRBD1
TGTGCCAGCAGTGAAAGGGGGCCTGAAGCTTTCTTT
CASSERGPEAFF
>TRBJ2-3|NA|TRBV5-6|TRBD1
TGTGCCAGCAGCTCCAGACTAAGGACAGGGGACTCTAGCACAGATACGCAGTATTTT
CASSSRLRTGDSSTDTQYF
>TRBJ1-5|NA|TRBV6-1|NA
TGTGCCAGCATAGCGGCTCTGAACAATCAGCCCCAGCATTTT
CASIAALNNQPQHF
>TRBJ2-5|NA|TRBV7-6|TRBD1
TGTGCCAGCAGCCTACAGGGGGTGGGAGAGACCCAGTACTTC
CASSLQGVGETQYF